This T cell receptor (beta chain) is drawn from a study of shared clonotypes between healthy human individuals. Findings and limits, study-wide: Relative to clonotypes present in all four donors, those not shared had lower generation probabilities.

Libraries were prepared by immunoSEQ multiplex PCR; TCRdb keeps only in-frame clonotypes and omits some of them. The repertoire holds some 1,400,000 clones, about 96% seen once, with about 1.2% in the top ten. For this clone: Its antigen remains unidentified.

Donors, without exception, were Caucasian adults residing in Nashville, Tennessee. A CD45RA+ naive subset and a CD45RA-negative memory subset were split from CD4+ cells. The CDR3 is 15 amino acids. J was trimmed by 8 bases and V by 5 bases; bases with no gene match: 14. CDR1 is SGHTA, CDR2 FQGNSA, per germline. The TCR originated in a man aged 25-45 years in good health. The V and J genes are TRBV7-2 and TRBJ1-2; TRBD1 matches at 7 bases. What was sequenced was naive CD4+ T cells sorted from blood. Subset: CD45RA+ positively selected. The CDR3 nucleotides are TGTGCCAGCAGCCGATCCGGGACAGCCCTTAGGGGCTACACCTTC. Amino acid sequence: CASSRSGTALRGYTF.